The T cell receptor (beta chain) described here comes from a study of blood T cell repertoires in COVID-19. Study information: T cells, B-cell-depleted T cells, or PBMCs provided the cDNA or gDNA that served as material.

The V and J ends lost 2 bases and 8 bases respectively, with 18 bases between them. The CDR3 spans 15 residues. From germline, CDR1 is MNHEY and CDR2 SVGEGT. As handled by the study authors: The assay estimated nucleated cells by amplifying reference gene primers. The table came from immunoSEQ multiplex PCR; TCRdb's copy has only in-frame clones and leaves some out. The D gene and trimming were derived from the DNA, and the V and J assignments and clone size from that table. The sample shows more than 450,000 clones, around 90% of them seen only once. Those enrolled, adults aged roughly 18 to 100 years, came from around 25 US areas. All recovered Cohort 3 donors got two negative PCRs, got clearance, or saw symptom resolution.

The origin of this receptor is a woman aged 18-29 years who had recovered from COVID-19. The chain is built from TRBV6-2 or TRBV6-3 and TRBJ1-1, with D maybe TRBD1 (5 bases). Input material: PBMCs or T cells enriched from blood (not recorded which). This CDR3 reads CASSYASTAAGEAFF. DNA of the CDR3: TGTGCCAGCAGTTACGCCTCGACAGCGGCGGGGGAAGCTTTCTTT.